This T cell receptor (beta chain) was recovered during a study of blood T cells in healthy people across ages. Sample-barcoded 5' priming and a J-beta primer mix drove a second PCR of roughly 7 to 11 cycles. MiXCR was run by TCRdb on the 5' RACE reads, yielding one entry per CDR3 protein. The sample holds just over 800,000 distinct CDR3 sequences, approximately 67% seen once. The CDR3 loop spans 12 amino acids. Germline V CDR1 and CDR2: DFQATT, SNEGSKA (reference sequence). V is TRBV20-1 and J is TRBJ2-1; D is ambiguous. What was sequenced was blood. This TCR was recovered from a man between 25 and 39 years old in good health. In nucleotides, the CDR3 is TGCAGCGTGAGTAGGGTGGGCAATGAGCAGTTCTTC. Amino acid sequence: CSVSRVGNEQFF.